This T cell receptor (beta chain) was recorded in a study of blood T cell repertoires in COVID-19. Across the whole study: COVID-19 samples collected from the United States, Italy and Spain covered acute and convalescent phases. PBMCs, B-cell-depleted T cells, or T cells were the source of the cDNA or gDNA that made up the material.

Germline V gene data show CDR1 as MGHDK and CDR2 as SYGVNS. V was pared by 5 bases and J by 1 base, with 4 bases between. The CDR3 totals 12 residues. How the authors handled the data: Using reference gene primer amplification, nucleated cell counts were estimated. Some clones are missing from TCRdb's copy, which holds only in-frame ones; the method was immunoSEQ multiplex PCR. V, J and clone size are those of that table, while D and trimming were read from the DNA. The table lists around 78,000 clones, 88% of them singletons. The clonotype comes from a human donor in a cohort sampled during active COVID-19. Sequencing was performed on peripheral blood. The chain is built from TRBV25-1 and TRBJ2-3; D is unresolved. The CDR3 is CASSQGTDTQYF. DNA of the CDR3: TGTGCCAGCAGTCAGGGCACAGATACGCAGTATTTT.